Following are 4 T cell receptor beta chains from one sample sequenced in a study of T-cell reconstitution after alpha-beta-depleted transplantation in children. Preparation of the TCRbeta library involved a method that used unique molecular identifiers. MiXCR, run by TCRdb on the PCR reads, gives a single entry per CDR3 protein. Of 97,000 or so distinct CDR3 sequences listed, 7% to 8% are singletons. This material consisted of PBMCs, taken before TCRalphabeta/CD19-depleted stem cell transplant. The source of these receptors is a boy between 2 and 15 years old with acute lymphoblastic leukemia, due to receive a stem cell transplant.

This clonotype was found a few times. In DNA, the CDR3 is TGTGCCAGCAGTTTTTCAGGGACTGAAGCTTTCTTT. Its translation is CASSFSGTEAFF. V gene TRBV12-3 or TRBV12-4 combines with J gene TRBJ1-1, with a tentative D call TRBD1 (5 bases). This CDR3 comprises 12 residues. Trimming cost V 3 bases and J 5 bases, with 7 bases left between them.

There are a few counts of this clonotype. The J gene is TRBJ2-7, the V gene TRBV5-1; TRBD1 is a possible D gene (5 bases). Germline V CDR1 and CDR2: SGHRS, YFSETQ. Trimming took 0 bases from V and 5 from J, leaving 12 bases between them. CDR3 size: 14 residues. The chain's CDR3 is CASSLDPGSNEQYF. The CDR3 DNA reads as TGCGCCAGCAGCTTGGATCCAGGGTCCAACGAGCAGTACTTC.

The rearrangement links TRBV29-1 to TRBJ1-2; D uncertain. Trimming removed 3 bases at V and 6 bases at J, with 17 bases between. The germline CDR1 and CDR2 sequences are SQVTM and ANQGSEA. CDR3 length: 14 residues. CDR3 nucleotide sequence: TGCAGCGTTGACCCCGCGGTTACCGGGAATGGCTACACCTTC. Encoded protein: CSVDPAVTGNGYTF. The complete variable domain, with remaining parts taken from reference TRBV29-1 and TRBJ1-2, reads SAVISQKPSRDICQRGTSLTIQCQVDSQVTMMFWYRQQPGQSLTLIATANQGSEATYESGFVIDKFPISRPNLTFSTLTVSNMSPEDSSIYLCSVDPAVTGNGYTFGSGTRLTVV.

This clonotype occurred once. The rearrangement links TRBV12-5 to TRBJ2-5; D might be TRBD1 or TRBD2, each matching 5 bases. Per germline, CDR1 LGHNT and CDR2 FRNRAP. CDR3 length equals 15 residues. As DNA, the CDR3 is TGTGCCTGCTCCAGCGACTGGGGCGGGTCCAAGACCCAGTACTTC. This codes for CACSSDWGGSKTQYF.